This T cell receptor (beta chain) was sequenced for a study of blood T cell repertoires in COVID-19. Study at large: Sites in the United States, Italy and Spain provided acute and convalescent COVID-19 samples. Sources were T cells, B-cell-depleted T cells, or PBMCs; the material itself was cDNA or gDNA.

This CDR3 comprises 16 residues. Per the germline V gene, CDR1 is SGHRS and CDR2 is YFSETQ. The ends were cut back, 2 bases at V and 3 bases at J, with 16 bases in the middle. Sequencing was performed with immunoSEQ multiplex PCR; in TCRdb, only in-frame clones are kept and a portion is missing. Counted here are about 270,000 clones, approximately 87% occurring once; the ten biggest clones make up about 12%. The specimen sequenced was peripheral blood. This clonotype was obtained from a woman under 40 with COVID-19, enrolled during active disease. V is TRBV5-1 and J is TRBJ2-3; D might be TRBD2 (6 bases). CDR3 amino acids: CASSFGTGGRTDTQYF. DNA of the CDR3: TGCGCCAGCAGCTTTGGGACTGGGGGTAGGACAGATACGCAGTATTTT.